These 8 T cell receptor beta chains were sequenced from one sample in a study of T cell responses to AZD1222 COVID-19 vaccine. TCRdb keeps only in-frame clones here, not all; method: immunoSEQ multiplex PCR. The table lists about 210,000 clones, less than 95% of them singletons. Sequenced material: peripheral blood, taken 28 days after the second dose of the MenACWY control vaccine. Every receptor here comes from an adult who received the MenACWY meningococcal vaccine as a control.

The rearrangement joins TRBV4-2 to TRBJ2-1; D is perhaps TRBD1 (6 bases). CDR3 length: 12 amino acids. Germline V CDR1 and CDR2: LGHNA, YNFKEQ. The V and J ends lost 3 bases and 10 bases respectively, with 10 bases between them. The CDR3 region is CASSQVRGEQFF. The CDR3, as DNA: TGTGCCAGCAGCCAGGTGAGGGGGGAGCAGTTCTTC.

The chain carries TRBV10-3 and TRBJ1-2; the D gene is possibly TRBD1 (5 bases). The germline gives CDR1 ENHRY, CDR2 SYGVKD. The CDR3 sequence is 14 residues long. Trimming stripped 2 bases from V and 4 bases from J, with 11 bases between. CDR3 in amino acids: CAISEQRDGYGYTF. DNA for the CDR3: TGTGCCATCAGTGAGCAGCGGGACGGCTATGGCTACACCTTC.

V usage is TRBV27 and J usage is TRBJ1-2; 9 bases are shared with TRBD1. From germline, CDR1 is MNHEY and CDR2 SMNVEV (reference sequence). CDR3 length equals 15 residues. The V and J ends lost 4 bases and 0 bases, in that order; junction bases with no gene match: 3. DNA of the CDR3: TGTGCCAGCAGTTCCCGACAGGGGGCTAACTATGGCTACACCTTC. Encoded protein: CASSSRQGANYGYTF.

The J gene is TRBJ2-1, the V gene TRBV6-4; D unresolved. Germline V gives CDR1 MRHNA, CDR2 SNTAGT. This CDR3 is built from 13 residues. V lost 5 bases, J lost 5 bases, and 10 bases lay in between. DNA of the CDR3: TGTGCCAGCAGTTCGACAAGCAACAATGAGCAGTTCTTC. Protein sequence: CASSSTSNNEQFF.

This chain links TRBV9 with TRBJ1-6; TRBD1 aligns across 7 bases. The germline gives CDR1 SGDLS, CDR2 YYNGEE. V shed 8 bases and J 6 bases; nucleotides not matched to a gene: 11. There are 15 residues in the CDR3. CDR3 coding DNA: TGTGCCAGTAGTCAAGCCGGGACAGTTAATTCACCCCTCCACTTT. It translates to CASSQAGTVNSPLHF.

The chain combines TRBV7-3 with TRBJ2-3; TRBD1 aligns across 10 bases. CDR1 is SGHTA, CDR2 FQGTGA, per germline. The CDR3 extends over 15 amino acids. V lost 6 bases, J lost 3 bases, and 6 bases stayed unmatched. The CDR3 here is CASSPTGGETDTQYF. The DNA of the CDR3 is TGTGCCAGCAGTCCGACAGGGGGCGAGACAGATACGCAGTATTTT.

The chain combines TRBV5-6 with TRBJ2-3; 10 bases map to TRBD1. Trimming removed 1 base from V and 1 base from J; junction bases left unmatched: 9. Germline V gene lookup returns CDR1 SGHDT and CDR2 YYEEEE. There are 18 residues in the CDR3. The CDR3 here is CASSLRQGAGWGTDTQYF. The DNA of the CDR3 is TGTGCCAGCAGCTTGCGACAGGGGGCGGGATGGGGCACAGATACGCAGTATTTT.

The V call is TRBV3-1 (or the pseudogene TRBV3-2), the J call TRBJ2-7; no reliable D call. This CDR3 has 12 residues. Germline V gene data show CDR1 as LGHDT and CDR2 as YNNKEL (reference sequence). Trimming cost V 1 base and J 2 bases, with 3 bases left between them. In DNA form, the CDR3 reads TGTGCCAGCAGCCAAGCAACCTACGAGCAGTACTTC. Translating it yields CASSQATYEQYF.